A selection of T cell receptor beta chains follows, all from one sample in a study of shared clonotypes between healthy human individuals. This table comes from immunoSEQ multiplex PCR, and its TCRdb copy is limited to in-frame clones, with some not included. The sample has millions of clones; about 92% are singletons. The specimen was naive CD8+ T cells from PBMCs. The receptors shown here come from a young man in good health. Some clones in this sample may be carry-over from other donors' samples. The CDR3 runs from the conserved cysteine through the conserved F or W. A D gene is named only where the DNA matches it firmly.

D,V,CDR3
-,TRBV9,CASSPTQRLSGNTIYF
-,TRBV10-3,CAISDPGEKTDTQYF
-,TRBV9,CASSPRGARGFEETQYF
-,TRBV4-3,CASSGDMASDYNEQFF
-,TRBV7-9,CASSLPEGGSHNYGYTF
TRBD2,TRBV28,CASSLRLAVNNEQFF
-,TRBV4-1,CASSQDQVARSQETQYF
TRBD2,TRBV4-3,CASSQDELEGAGTSGNEQFF
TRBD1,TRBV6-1,CASSDRALYEQYF
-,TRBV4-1,CASSHGLEGYGYTF
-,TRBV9,CASSVGRGAEQYF
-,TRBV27,CASSLSLGGAEAFF
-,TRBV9,CASSASGNTEAFF
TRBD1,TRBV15,CATSRDRADTGELFF
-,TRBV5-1,CASSLAGRDNEQFF
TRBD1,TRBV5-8,CASSADRTDQPQHF
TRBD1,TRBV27,CASSLRPGQVFEQYF
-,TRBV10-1,CASSRGTEAFF
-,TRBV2,CASSVPGRAYEQYF
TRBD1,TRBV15,CATSRAGTGDVLTF
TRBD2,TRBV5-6,CASSLATSGSWYEQYF
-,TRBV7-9,CASSYLSSRDPYEQYF
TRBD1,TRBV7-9,CASRLTGGPYNEQFF
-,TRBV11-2,CASSLTPDYYGYTF
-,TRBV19,CASSIRGGTEAFF
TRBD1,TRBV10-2,CASRAGGTIYF
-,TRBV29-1,CSVEAGSGPGYGYTF
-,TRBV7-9,CASSITGPANEKLFF
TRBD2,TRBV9,CASSVGGGRAQETQYF
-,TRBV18,CASSPTSGTSTDTQYF
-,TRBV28,CASNSGTSYRTYEQYF
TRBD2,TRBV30,CAWADEGLAGPETQYF
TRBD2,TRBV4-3,CASSLAGGGDEQFF
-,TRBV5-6,CASSGVSYNEQFF
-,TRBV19,CASSATWGRDEAFF
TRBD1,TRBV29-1,CSVEAPGQGPYNEQFF
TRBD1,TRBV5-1,CASSLEGQGYEQYF
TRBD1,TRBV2,CASRTGEPYNEQFF
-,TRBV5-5,CASSLGRIRSF
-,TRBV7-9,CASSFGNSPLHF
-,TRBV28,CATQKRQVVNQPQHF
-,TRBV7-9,CASTGPPGTGELFF
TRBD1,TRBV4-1,CASSQKMGTGLTYEQYF
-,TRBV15,CATSPERGSSYNEQFF
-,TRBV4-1,CASSQFPQPNYGYTF
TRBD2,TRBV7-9,CASSLLAGQPTGELFF